These 23 T cell receptor beta chains were all obtained from the same sample, sequenced in a study of blood T cell repertoires in COVID-19 (dated by TCRdb to 2020 to 2022). Library method: the immunoSEQ multiplex PCR assay. The table was pulled from immuneACCESS by TCRdb, which kept in-frame rearrangements only. Such tables lose some clones; where checked, under half of the loss comes from unresolved V genes, and the rest has no known cause. For this sample there are approximately 100,000 clones; approximately 62% appear just once. The ten biggest clones cover roughly 6% of the sample. Sequencing input: peripheral blood. Receptors originate from an older man with acute or convalescent COVID-19.

The rearrangement uses TRBV4-2 and TRBJ1-4, with no clear D. V was cut by 1 base and J by 8 bases, with 11 bases left in between. The CDR3 loop spans 14 amino acids. Germline-derived CDR1 and CDR2 are LGHNA and YNFKEQ. The CDR3 DNA is TGTGCCAGCAGCCAAGTGACGGCGGGCGAAAAACTGTTTTTT. Protein: CASSQVTAGEKLFF.

This clone was counted a single time. The chain employs TRBV28 and TRBJ1-4; D uncertain. The CDR3 covers 15 residues. CDR1 is MDHEN, CDR2 SYDVKM, per germline. V was cut by 7 bases and J by 3 bases, with 15 bases left in between. The CDR3 spells CASIPSGLSNEKLFF. The CDR3 bases are TGTGCCAGCATCCCCAGCGGGCTTTCTAATGAAAAACTGTTTTTT.

The chain uses TRBV7-9 and TRBJ1-1; 7 positions agree with TRBD1. The V gene end was trimmed by 5 bases and the J gene end by 7 bases; junction bases not matched to a gene: 13. CDR1 is SEHNR, CDR2 FQNEAQ, per germline (reference sequence). The CDR3 sequence is 15 residues long. CDR3 in DNA: TGTGCCAGCAGCGGTACCCGACAGGGTTTGGGTGAAGCTTTCTTT. Translated, it gives CASSGTRQGLGEAFF. The full variable domain, its missing parts supplied by reference TRBV7-9 and TRBJ1-1, is DTGVSQNPRHKITKRGQNVTFRCDPISEHNRLYWYRQTLGQGPEFLTYFQNEAQLEKSRLLSDRFSAERPKGSFSTLEIQRTEQGDSAMYLCASSGTRQGLGEAFFGQGTRLTVV.

The chain has TRBV7-6 and TRBJ1-1, with TRBD1 matching 9 bases. V was clipped by 3 bases and J by 4 bases; unmatched bases: 3. Germline V gene sequence: CDR1 SGHVS, CDR2 FNYEAQ. This CDR3 has 14 residues. CDR3: CASSFETGGTEAFF. CDR3 DNA: TGTGCCAGCAGCTTTGAGACAGGGGGCACTGAAGCTTTCTTT.

The chain is built from TRBV18 and TRBJ2-3, with D uncertain. CDR3 length equals 16 residues. Germline V CDR1 and CDR2: KGHSH, LQKENI. Trimming pared 3 bases from V and 0 bases from J, leaving 13 bases between. The CDR3 sequence is CASSPRGGESTDTQYF. CDR3 DNA: TGTGCCAGCTCACCCCGTGGCGGAGAGAGCACAGATACGCAGTATTTT.

This chain joins TRBV24-1 and TRBJ2-1; 9 nucleotides align to TRBD1. The CDR3 covers 16 residues. The V gene's germline CDR1 is KGHDR and CDR2 SFDVKD. The V and J ends lost 4 bases and 6 bases, in that order; junction bases with no gene match: 9. The CDR3 loop is CATSEPGQGIVNEQFF. CDR3 nucleotide sequence: TGTGCCACCAGTGAACCCGGACAGGGGATAGTCAATGAGCAGTTCTTC.

The chain links TRBV7-2 to TRBJ2-1; TRBD1 agrees at 8 bases. This CDR3 has 13 residues. Unmatched junction bases numbered 7, after V lost 5 bases and J lost 10 bases. Germline CDR1 and CDR2: SGHTA and FQGNSA. The CDR3: CASSPGRQGEQFF. The CDR3 DNA is TGTGCCAGCAGCCCAGGAAGACAGGGGGAGCAGTTCTTC.

The chain has TRBV24-1 and TRBJ2-5; unclear D gene. CDR3 length: 15 residues. V was cut by 4 bases and J by 5 bases, with 16 bases left in between. CDR1 and CDR2 (germline): KGHDR, SFDVKD. Here the CDR3 reads CATSDPILAGETQYF. DNA for the CDR3: TGTGCCACCAGTGACCCGATCTTGGCTGGCGAGACCCAGTACTTC.

The V call is TRBV27, the J call TRBJ2-7; D possibly corresponds to TRBD2 (5 bases). The V gene lost 8 bases and the J gene lost 4 bases, with 12 bases spanning the gap. CDR1 is MNHEY, CDR2 SMNVEV, per germline (reference sequence). CDR3 length equals 12 residues. The CDR3 sequence: CASGRGTYEQYF. The CDR3 bases are TGTGCCAGCGGACGGGGAACATACGAGCAGTACTTC.

This clone was observed a few times. The V call is TRBV29-1, the J call TRBJ2-5, with D possibly being TRBD2 (6 bases). V lost 5 bases, J lost 2 bases, and 12 bases lay in between. The CDR3 is 13 residues long. Germline assignment: CDR1 SQVTM and CDR2 ANQGSEA. The CDR3 region is CSVLGEAQETQYF. The CDR3, as DNA: TGCAGCGTTTTGGGGGAGGCGCAAGAGACCCAGTACTTC.

As for this clone: Additional DNA sequences in this sample encode the identical CDR3. This chain links TRBV29-1 with TRBJ1-1; 8 bases are shared with TRBD1. This CDR3 contains 12 residues. Per the germline V gene, CDR1 is SQVTM and CDR2 is ANQGSEA. The ends lost 6 bases at V and 6 bases at J; junction bases unmatched: 6. CDR3 region: CSVGQGASEAFF. Written as DNA, the CDR3 is TGCAGCGTAGGACAGGGAGCCTCTGAAGCTTTCTTT.

The genes are TRBV24-1 and TRBJ2-3, with a tentative D call TRBD1 (6 bases). Looked up from germline, CDR1 is KGHDR and CDR2 is SFDVKD. V shed 8 bases and J shed 4 bases, with 12 bases lying between them. The CDR3 has 13 residues. The CDR3 loop is CATNREGADTQYF. The CDR3 coding sequence is TGTGCCACCAACCGAGAGGGGGCAGATACGCAGTATTTT.

The chain recombines TRBV6-5 with TRBJ2-6; no definite D call. V lost 10 bases, J lost 1 base, and 8 bases lay in between. In germline, CDR1 is MNHEY, CDR2 SVGAGI. The CDR3 has 13 amino acids. DNA for the CDR3: TGTGCCACCGCAGGATCTGGGGCCAACGTCCTGACTTTC. Translated: CATAGSGANVLTF.

The chain recombines TRBV7-8 with TRBJ2-1, with D perhaps TRBD2 (5 bases). This CDR3 comprises 13 residues. Germline loops: CDR1 SGHVS, CDR2 FQNEAQ. Between the trimmed V and J ends, which lost 0 bases and 8 bases, there was a span of 8 bases. The CDR3 is CASSLAGDHEQFF. DNA of the CDR3: TGTGCCAGCAGCTTAGCGGGAGACCATGAGCAGTTCTTC.

The chain recombines TRBV6-1 with TRBJ1-3; D gene ambiguous. This CDR3 has 14 amino acids. V was cut by 0 bases and J by 0 bases, with 3 bases left in between. The germline gives CDR1 MNHNS, CDR2 SASEGT. The CDR3 bases are TGTGCCAGCAGTGAAGCCAGCTCTGGAAACACCATATATTTT. Translation: CASSEASSGNTIYF.

The chain links TRBV19 to TRBJ2-1, with TRBD2 as a possible D gene (6 bases). This CDR3 is built from 13 residues. Germline V gene sequence: CDR1 LNHDA, CDR2 SQIVND (reference sequence). V lost 4 bases and J 10 bases, leaving 14 bases between the germline ends. The CDR3 sequence is CASSTGRLGEQFF. The CDR3 DNA reads TGTGCCAGTAGTACAGGGAGGCTAGGGGAGCAGTTCTTC.

This chain joins TRBV24-1 and TRBJ2-6, with D possibly matching TRBD1 (6 bases). The germline gives CDR1 KGHDR, CDR2 SFDVKD. The germline V and J ends were trimmed by 3 bases and 0 bases, with 14 bases remaining between them. The CDR3 has 18 residues. CDR3 sequence reads: CATSDRKGVFSGANVLTF. DNA of the CDR3: TGTGCCACCAGTGATAGAAAGGGGGTTTTCTCTGGGGCCAACGTCCTGACTTTC.

This clone has a handful of counts. The chain joins TRBV7-8 to TRBJ2-7; D remains unclear. Trimming pared 5 bases from V and 0 bases from J, leaving 11 bases between. Germline loops: CDR1 SGHVS, CDR2 FQNEAQ. CDR3 length: 14 amino acids. Here the CDR3 reads CASSPPSSSYEQYF. The DNA of the CDR3 is TGTGCCAGCAGCCCCCCCTCGAGCTCCTACGAGCAGTACTTC.

This clone was detected many times. The gene calls are TRBV5-6 and TRBJ2-2; possibly TRBD1 for D (6 bases). Germline lookup yields CDR1 SGHDT and CDR2 YYEEEE. Trimming cost V 1 base and J 2 bases, with 9 bases left between them. The CDR3 contains 15 residues. CDR3 nucleotides: TGTGCCAGCAGCTTGAGGGGGATCAACACCGGGGAGCTGTTTTTT. Residues: CASSLRGINTGELFF.

This clone was seen more than once but under ten times. The V gene is TRBV24-1, the J gene TRBJ2-3; the D gene is possibly TRBD1 (5 bases). CDR3 length equals 14 residues. V lost 6 bases to trimming and J lost 3 bases, with 12 bases between them. Germline values: CDR1 KGHDR, CDR2 SFDVKD. The CDR3 DNA follows: TGTGCCACCAGTTCGCAGGGTCTGACAGATACGCAGTATTTT. Its protein product is CATSSQGLTDTQYF.

This clone was seen a few times. The chain has TRBV12-3 or TRBV12-4 and TRBJ2-1, with D uncertain. This CDR3 is 13 amino acids long. Trimming took off 3 bases at V and 9 bases at J, with 12 bases between the two ends. The DNA for the CDR3 is TGTGCCAGCAGTTTGGGTAGCCCCAGTGAGCAGTTCTTC. Its protein is CASSLGSPSEQFF.

The chain couples TRBV11-2 to TRBJ2-7; weak D call: TRBD1 (5 bases). CDR3 length: 15 residues. Trimming took off 0 bases at V and 4 bases at J, with 13 bases between the two ends. CDR1 and CDR2 from the germline V gene are SGHAT and FQNNGV. Here the CDR3 reads CASSLESGISYEQYF. The CDR3 bases are TGTGCCAGCAGCTTAGAATCAGGGATTAGTTACGAGCAGTACTTC.

The genes are TRBV28 and TRBJ1-5; D remains unclear. The CDR3 has 14 residues. Germline V gene lookup returns CDR1 MDHEN and CDR2 SYDVKM. The V end lost 6 bases, the J end lost 3 bases, and 12 bases lay between the germline ends. CDR3 sequence (DNA): TGTGCCAGCAGGTCGCCGGGTATCAATCAGCCCCAGCATTTT. It is translated as CASRSPGINQPQHF.